These 8 T cell receptor beta chains share one sample of origin, sequenced in a study of blood T cell repertoires in COVID-19. Generated by immunoSEQ multiplex PCR, the TCRdb table keeps only in-frame clones and is missing some. Of 130,000 or so clones in the sample, 55% to 75% were seen once. Material for sequencing was peripheral blood. These TCRs come from a woman aged 70-85 years with acute or convalescent COVID-19.

The chain couples TRBV2 to TRBJ1-5; 8 bases fit TRBD1. The CDR3 contains 16 residues. CDR1 is SNHLY, CDR2 FYNNEI, per germline. V was pared by 7 bases and J by 7 bases, with 15 bases of the junction left unmatched. CDR3 in DNA: TGTGCCAGCACTCTAGGGCAGGGGGCTTTAGGACAGCCCCAGCATTTT. Its protein is CASTLGQGALGQPQHF. Variable domain in full (rest from reference TRBV2 and TRBJ1-5): EPEVTQTPSHQVTQMGQEVILRCVPISNHLYFYWYRQILGQKVEFLVSFYNNEISEKSEIFDDQFSVERPDGSNFTLKIRSTKLEDSAMYFCASTLGQGALGQPQHFGDGTRLSIL.

The CDR3 bases are TGTGCCAGCAGCTTACTTGGCGGAACTCAACAATGGGAGCAGTTCTTC. Translating it yields CASSLLGGTQQWEQFF. The rearrangement joins TRBV7-2 to TRBJ2-1; D is undetermined. The CDR3 totals 16 residues. Trimming left V 2 bases short and J 10 bases short, with 21 bases between. From germline, CDR1 is SGHTA and CDR2 FQGNSA.

The chain joins TRBV2 to TRBJ2-3, with 7 nucleotides matching TRBD1. Looked up from germline, CDR1 is SNHLY and CDR2 is FYNNEI. J gave up 3 bases and V 7 bases, and 7 bases lay outside the gene matches. This CDR3 comprises 14 residues. The CDR3 DNA is TGTGCCAGCACCGGGACAGTGGGAACAGATACGCAGTATTTT. It translates to CASTGTVGTDTQYF. The whole variable domain, remainder taken from reference TRBV2 and TRBJ2-3, is EPEVTQTPSHQVTQMGQEVILRCVPISNHLYFYWYRQILGQKVEFLVSFYNNEISEKSEIFDDQFSVERPDGSNFTLKIRSTKLEDSAMYFCASTGTVGTDTQYFGPGTRLTVL.

The gene calls are TRBV21-1 and TRBJ2-1; the table's D call of TRBD2 was not tested on the DNA. TRBV21-1 is a pseudogene. The CDR3 covers 15 residues. The CDR3 spells CASSKVRGERNEQFF. The CDR3 DNA is TGTGCCAGCAGCAAAGTCCGGGGGGAAAGGAATGAGCAGTTCTTC.

At least ten counts were recorded for this clone. The chain combines TRBV4-1 with TRBJ2-4; 7 bases align to TRBD2. Germline CDR1 is MGHRA and CDR2 is YSYEKL. Unmatched junction bases numbered 8, after V lost 7 bases and J lost 5 bases. The CDR3 is 14 amino acids. The CDR3 DNA reads as TGCGCCAGCAACCCCGGGGGGATCCAAAACATTCAGTACTTC. Its protein is CASNPGGIQNIQYF.

CDR3 DNA sequence: TGTGCCAGCAGCCTCACGACAGGGATCTCCTACGAGCAGTACTTC. This gives the protein CASSLTTGISYEQYF. The rearrangement uses TRBV7-9 and TRBJ2-7; 7 bases map to TRBD1. The CDR3 contains 15 residues. CDR1 SEHNR and CDR2 FQNEAQ come from the germline V gene (reference sequence). V was pared by 5 bases and J by 0 bases, with 7 bases of the junction left unmatched.

This clone showed up many times. This chain uses TRBV5-1 with TRBJ1-6, with D maybe TRBD1 (6 bases). The CDR3 totals 15 residues. The V gene lost 4 bases and the J gene lost 8 bases, with 16 bases spanning the gap. Germline V gene sequence: CDR1 SGHRS, CDR2 YFSETQ. The CDR3 nucleotides read TGCGCCAGCAGCACGGGGGGCGGGGTGGATTCACCCCTCCACTTT. It specifies CASSTGGGVDSPLHF.

The chain is built from TRBV28 and TRBJ2-1; 10 bases fit TRBD2. The trim removed 1 base at V and 5 bases at J, leaving 17 bases unmatched. Germline V gene data show CDR1 as MDHEN and CDR2 as SYDVKM. The CDR3 is made up of 20 amino acids. The CDR3, as DNA: TGTGCCAGCAGTTTATCTCCCGACCGGACTAGCGGCCCTAATAACAATGAGCAGTTCTTC. This encodes CASSLSPDRTSGPNNNEQFF.